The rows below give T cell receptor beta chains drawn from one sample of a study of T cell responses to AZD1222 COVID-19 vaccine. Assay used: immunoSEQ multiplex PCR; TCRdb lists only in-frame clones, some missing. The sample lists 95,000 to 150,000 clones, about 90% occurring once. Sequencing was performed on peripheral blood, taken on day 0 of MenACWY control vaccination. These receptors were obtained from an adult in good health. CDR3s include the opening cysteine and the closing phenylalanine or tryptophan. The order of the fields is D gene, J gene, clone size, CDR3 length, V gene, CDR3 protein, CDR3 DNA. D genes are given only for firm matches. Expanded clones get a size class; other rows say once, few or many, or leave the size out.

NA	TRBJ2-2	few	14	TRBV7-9	CASSAAGNPGELFF	TGTGCCAGCAGCGCGGCAGGGAATCCCGGGGAGCTGTTTTTT
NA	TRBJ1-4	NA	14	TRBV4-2	CASSQGKTNEKLFF	TGTGCCAGCAGCCAAGGGAAAACTAATGAAAAACTGTTTTTT
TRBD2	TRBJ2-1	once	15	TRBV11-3	CASSPLAGGLHEQFF	TGTGCCAGCAGCCCCTTAGCGGGGGGGCTACATGAGCAGTTCTTC
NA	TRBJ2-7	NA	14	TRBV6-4	CASSQEEGPYEQYF	TGTGCCAGCAGTCAAGAGGAGGGACCCTACGAGCAGTACTTC
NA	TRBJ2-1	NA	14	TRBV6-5	CASSYSSHDNEQFF	TGTGCCAGCAGTTACTCGTCCCATGACAATGAGCAGTTCTTC
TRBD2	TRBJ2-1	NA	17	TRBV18	CASSPPTSGGVSNEQFF	TGTGCCAGCTCACCACCGACTAGCGGGGGGGTGTCTAATGAGCAGTTCTTC
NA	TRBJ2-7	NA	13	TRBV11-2	CASSIGIPYEQYF	TGTGCCAGCTCAATAGGTATACCCTACGAGCAGTACTTC
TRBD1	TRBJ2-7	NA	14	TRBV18	CASSPTGGNYEQYF	TGTGCCAGCTCACCGACAGGGGGAAACTACGAGCAGTACTTC
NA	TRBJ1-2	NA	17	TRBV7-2	CASSFSPGLGWRRGYTF	TGTGCCAGCAGCTTTTCTCCGGGACTCGGGTGGAGGCGTGGCTACACCTTC
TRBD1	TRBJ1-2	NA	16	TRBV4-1	CASSQTERTGPYGYTF	TGCGCCAGCAGCCAAACCGAGAGGACAGGACCTTATGGCTACACCTTC
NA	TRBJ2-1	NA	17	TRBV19	CASSVSSALSSYNEQFF	TGTGCCAGTAGTGTGTCTAGCGCCCTGAGCTCCTACAATGAGCAGTTCTTC
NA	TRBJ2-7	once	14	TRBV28	CASSADSHFYEQYF	TGTGCCAGCTCGGCGGACAGCCACTTCTACGAGCAGTACTTC
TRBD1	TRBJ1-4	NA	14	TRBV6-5	CASSYAGGAEKLFF	TGTGCCAGCAGTTACGCAGGGGGAGCTGAAAAACTGTTTTTT
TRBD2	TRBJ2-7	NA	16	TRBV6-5	CASSYPDTSGSHEQYF	TGTGCCAGCAGTTACCCCGACACTAGCGGGAGCCACGAGCAGTACTTC
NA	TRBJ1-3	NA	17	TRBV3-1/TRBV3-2	CASSQDRGRGRGNTIYF	TGTGCCAGCAGCCAAGATAGAGGCAGGGGCCGTGGAAACACCATATATTTT
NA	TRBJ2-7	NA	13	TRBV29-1	CSVSGTPGDEQYF	TGCAGCGTTTCCGGGACACCGGGCGACGAGCAGTACTTC
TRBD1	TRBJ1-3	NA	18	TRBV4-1	CASSHTRLLTGEGNTIYF	TGCGCCAGCAGCCATACCCGACTTTTGACAGGGGAAGGAAACACCATATATTTT
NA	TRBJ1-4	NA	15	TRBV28	CASSFPTATNEKLFF	TGTGCCAGCAGTTTTCCGACAGCAACTAATGAAAAACTGTTTTTT
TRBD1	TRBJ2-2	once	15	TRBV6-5	CASSPDRANTGELFF	TGTGCCAGCAGTCCGGACAGGGCGAACACCGGGGAGCTGTTTTTT